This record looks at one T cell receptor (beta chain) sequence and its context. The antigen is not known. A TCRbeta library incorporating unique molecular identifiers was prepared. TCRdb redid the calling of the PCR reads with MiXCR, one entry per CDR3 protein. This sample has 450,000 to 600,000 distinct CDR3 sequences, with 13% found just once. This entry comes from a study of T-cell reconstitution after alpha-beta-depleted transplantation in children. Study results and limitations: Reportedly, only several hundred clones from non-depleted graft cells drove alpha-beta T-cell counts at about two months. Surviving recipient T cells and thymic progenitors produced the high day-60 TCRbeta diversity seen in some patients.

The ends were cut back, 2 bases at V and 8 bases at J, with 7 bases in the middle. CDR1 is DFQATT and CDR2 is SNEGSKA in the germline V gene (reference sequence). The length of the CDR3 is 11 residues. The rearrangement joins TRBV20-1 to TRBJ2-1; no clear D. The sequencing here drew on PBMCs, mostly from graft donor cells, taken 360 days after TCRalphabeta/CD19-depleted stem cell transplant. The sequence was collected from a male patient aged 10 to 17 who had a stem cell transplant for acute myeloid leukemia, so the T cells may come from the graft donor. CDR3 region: CSARLGYEQFF. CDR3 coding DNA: TGCAGTGCTAGATTAGGGTATGAGCAGTTCTTC.